This T cell receptor (beta chain) was identified during a study of immune reconstitution after stem cell transplant in scleroderma (dated by TCRdb to 2016 to 2017). This clonotype counts as medium-sized (0.01 to 0.1%). No antigen is known for it. Per-base quality was not reported, and no clone a single base away is much larger than it. The library was made by RT-PCR. TCRdb names Illumina MiSeq as the instrument used. TCRdb passed the public sequencing reads through fastp at Q25 and MiXCR, retaining productive beta sequences. Identical CDR3 protein sequences are pooled into one entry, listed with their most common genes and DNA. The sample yields about 2,200 distinct CDR3 sequences; 7% to 8.5% were counted once. The top ten clones comprise around 12% of the sample. Sample acquisition took place before or after autologous hematopoietic stem cell transplantation (not recorded which). The source of this sequence is a male donor with systemic sclerosis.

The nucleotide sequence reads as follows: TGCAGTGCTAGAGATCTCGGCATCGACTATGGCTACACCTTC. It specifies CSARDLGIDYGYTF. This receptor chain uses TRBV20-1 and TRBJ1-2, with no reliable assignment of the D segment. V loses 0 bases of germline sequence and J loses 3 bases, and the interval between the two ends is 11 bases. From cysteine to phenylalanine, the CDR3 is 14 amino acids long. This entry keeps only the CDR3 DNA: 42 bases, framed from base 1. CDR1 and CDR2, looked up from the germline V gene (reference sequence), are DFQATT and SNEGSKA.